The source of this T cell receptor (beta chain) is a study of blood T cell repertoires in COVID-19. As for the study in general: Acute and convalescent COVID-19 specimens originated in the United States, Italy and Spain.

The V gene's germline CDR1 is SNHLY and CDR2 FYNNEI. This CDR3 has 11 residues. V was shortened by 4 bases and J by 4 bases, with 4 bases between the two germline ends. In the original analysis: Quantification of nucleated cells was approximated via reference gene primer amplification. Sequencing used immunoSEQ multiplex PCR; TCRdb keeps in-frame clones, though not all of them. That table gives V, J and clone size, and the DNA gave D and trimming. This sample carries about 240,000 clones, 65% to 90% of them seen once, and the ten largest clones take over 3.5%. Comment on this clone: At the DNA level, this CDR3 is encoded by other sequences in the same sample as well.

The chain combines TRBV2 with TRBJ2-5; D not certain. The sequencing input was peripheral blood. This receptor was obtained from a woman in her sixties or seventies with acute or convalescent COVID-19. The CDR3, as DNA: TGTGCCAGCAGTGTCCGAGAGACCCAGTACTTC. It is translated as CASSVRETQYF.